One and the same sample provided the 10 T cell receptor beta chains below, sequenced in a study of cytomegalovirus exposure and HLA in healthy donors. With 60 Vbeta and 13 Jbeta primers, the PCR was carried out. Assay used: immunoSEQ multiplex PCR; TCRdb lists only in-frame clones, some missing. The sample shows about 160,000 clones, almost 80% of them seen only once. Sequencing input: PBMCs. These receptors all come from a male donor in good health and CMV-seronegative.

The CDR3 spells CATQSGANVLTF. As DNA, the CDR3 is TGTGCCACCCAATCTGGGGCCAACGTCCTGACTTTC. The V and J genes are TRBV7-9 and TRBJ2-6; D ambiguous. In germline, CDR1 is SEHNR, CDR2 FQNEAQ (reference sequence). V was cut by 10 bases and J by 1 base, with 5 bases left in between. The CDR3 has 12 residues. Based on the CDR3 plus reference TRBV7-9 and TRBJ2-6, the full variable domain is DTGVSQNPRHKITKRGQNVTFRCDPISEHNRLYWYRQTLGQGPEFLTYFQNEAQLEKSRLLSDRFSAERPKGSFSTLEIQRTEQGDSAMYLCATQSGANVLTFGAGSRLTVL.

In its sample, this clone was seen once. The chain is built from TRBV27 and TRBJ2-1, with 11 bases aligning to TRBD2. This CDR3 has 16 residues. Germline CDR1 MNHEY, CDR2 SMNVEV (reference sequence). J gave up 4 bases and V 3 bases, and 5 bases lay outside the gene matches. DNA for the CDR3: TGTGCCAGCAGTTTCCGACTAGCGGGAACGTACAATGAGCAGTTCTTC. It codes for CASSFRLAGTYNEQFF.

The J gene is TRBJ1-6, the V gene TRBV19, with D possibly being TRBD1 (5 bases). V was trimmed by 6 bases and J by 10 bases, leaving 16 bases between them. CDR1 and CDR2 from the germline V gene are LNHDA and SQIVND (reference sequence). CDR3 length: 14 residues. The CDR3 DNA sequence: TGTGCCAGTAGCTTAGGAGGGGTAGAGTCACCCCTCCACTTT. It specifies CASSLGGVESPLHF.

The chain combines TRBV18 with TRBJ2-5, with D hard to call. The CDR3 runs to 13 residues. Trimming stripped 3 bases from V and 0 bases from J, with 5 bases between. From germline, CDR1 is KGHSH and CDR2 LQKENI. CDR3 region: CASSPGYQETQYF. The DNA for the CDR3 is TGTGCCAGCTCACCCGGTTACCAAGAGACCCAGTACTTC.

This chain connects TRBV5-4 to TRBJ2-1, with 13 positions matching TRBD2. Looked up from germline, CDR1 is SGHNT and CDR2 is YYREEE (reference sequence). CDR3 length: 17 amino acids. With V trimmed by 3 bases and J by 3 bases, 6 bases remained unmatched. The CDR3 DNA reads as TGTGCCAGCAGCTCGGGACTAGCGGGGACTTACTACAATGAGCAGTTCTTC. The encoded protein is CASSSGLAGTYYNEQFF. The whole variable domain, filled in from reference TRBV5-4 and TRBJ2-1, reads ETGVTQSPTHLIKTRGQQVTLRCSSQSGHNTVSWYQQALGQGPQFIFQYYREEENGRGNFPPRFSGLQFPNYSSELNVNALELDDSALYLCASSSGLAGTYYNEQFFGPGTRLTVL.

V and J are TRBV15 and TRBJ2-1; 7 positions agree with TRBD2. The CDR3 runs 13 residues. Germline values: CDR1 LNHNV, CDR2 YYDKDF (reference sequence). V dropped 1 base and J dropped 6; count of bases not matched to a gene: 0. The CDR3 bases are TGTGCCACCAGCAGAGCGGGGGGCAATGAGCAGTTCTTC. It codes for CATSRAGGNEQFF.

The chain uses TRBV5-1 and TRBJ2-5, with 11 bases that match TRBD2. This CDR3 has 15 residues. J lost 2 bases, V lost 0 bases, and 0 bases had no gene match. The V gene's germline CDR1 is SGHRS and CDR2 YFSETQ. This CDR3 is CASSLGLAGQETQYF. The CDR3, as DNA: TGCGCCAGCAGCTTGGGACTAGCGGGACAAGAGACCCAGTACTTC.

This chain uses TRBV2 with TRBJ1-1, with TRBD1 identical over 7 bases. This CDR3 spans 16 amino acids. The germline CDR1 and CDR2 sequences are SNHLY and FYNNEI. Trimming removed 5 bases from V and 0 bases from J; junction bases left unmatched: 9. CDR3 amino acids: CASSYRGQSMNTEAFF. CDR3 in DNA: TGTGCCAGCAGTTACCGGGGACAGTCCATGAACACTGAAGCTTTCTTT.

The chain employs TRBV19 and TRBJ2-5; 13 bases map to TRBD2. The CDR3 is 15 residues long. Germline V gives CDR1 LNHDA, CDR2 SQIVND (reference sequence). Germline trimming cut 6 bases from V and 7 bases from J; bases unmatched to any gene: 8. The CDR3 reads CASSPTSGGARTQYF. CDR3 sequence (DNA): TGTGCCAGTAGCCCCACTAGCGGGGGGGCCCGGACCCAGTACTTC.

The chain combines TRBV5-4 with TRBJ2-2; 8 positions match TRBD1. The V gene end was trimmed by 2 bases and the J gene end by 5 bases; junction bases not matched to a gene: 8. The V gene's germline CDR1 is SGHNT and CDR2 YYREEE (reference sequence). The CDR3 runs 16 residues. CDR3 sequence reads: CASSFWQGARTGELFF. In nucleotides, the CDR3 is TGTGCCAGCAGCTTCTGGCAGGGGGCGCGAACCGGGGAGCTGTTTTTT.